The 6 T cell receptor beta chains below all came from one sample that was sequenced in a study of sequential checkpoint blockade in melanoma. The treatment is: randomized to nivolumab then ipilimumab (arm A) or the reverse (arm B). The table came from immunoSEQ multiplex PCR; TCRdb's copy has only in-frame clones and leaves some out. The sample records about 28,000 clones, roughly nine tenths being singletons. The source was CD8+ T cells sorted from blood (inferred from file names), collected from a patient given nivolumab and ipilimumab in sequence. These receptor sequences come from a human donor with melanoma.

This chain joins TRBV6-5 and TRBJ2-7; 7 nucleotides align to TRBD2. This CDR3 region has 14 residues. The V segment lost 2 bases and the J segment 0 bases; nucleotides outside the gene matches: 1. Germline CDR1 reads MNHEY; CDR2 reads SVGAGI. CDR3 bases: TGTGCCAGCAGTTACGGGGGGGACTCCTACGAGCAGTACTTC. Protein product: CASSYGGDSYEQYF.

The chain carries TRBV4-1 and TRBJ2-2; maybe TRBD1 (5 bases). CDR1 is MGHRA, CDR2 YSYEKL, per germline. V was clipped by 4 bases and J by 6 bases, with 18 bases between them. The length of the CDR3 is 16 residues. CDR3 DNA sequence: TGCGCCAGCAGCCTAAGGACGACAGCGAGGTCCGGGGAGCTGTTTTTT. This sequence encodes CASSLRTTARSGELFF.

The chain recombines TRBV2 with TRBJ2-6, with D possibly TRBD2 on 5 matching bases. Trimming left V 10 bases short and J 2 bases short, with 9 bases between. Germline CDR1 SNHLY, CDR2 FYNNEI. The CDR3 has 13 amino acids. The CDR3 DNA sequence: TGTGCCACCCCGGGGACTGGGGCCAACGTCCTGACTTTC. Translation: CATPGTGANVLTF. The full variable domain, with the rest looked up from reference TRBV2 and TRBJ2-6, is EPEVTQTPSHQVTQMGQEVILRCVPISNHLYFYWYRQILGQKVEFLVSFYNNEISEKSEIFDDQFSVERPDGSNFTLKIRSTKLEDSAMYFCATPGTGANVLTFGAGSRLTVL.

J is TRBJ2-7 and V is TRBV27; 11 bases are shared with TRBD2. The CDR3 covers 14 residues. V trimming: 3 bases; J trimming: 6 bases; junction bases outside the gene matches: 4. Germline lookup yields CDR1 MNHEY and CDR2 SMNVEV (reference sequence). CDR3 DNA sequence: TGTGCCAGCAGTTTGGGCCTAGCGGGAGGCGAGCAGTACTTC. Encoded protein: CASSLGLAGGEQYF.

The chain couples TRBV27 to TRBJ2-7; tentative D call: TRBD1 (6 bases). This CDR3 has 14 amino acids. Deletions cut 5 bases from V and 0 bases from J, with 11 bases between. Germline V gene lookup returns CDR1 MNHEY and CDR2 SMNVEV (reference sequence). The CDR3 DNA reads as TGTGCCAGCAGTGGACAGTCTTCCTCCTACGAGCAGTACTTC. The encoded protein is CASSGQSSSYEQYF.

V and J are TRBV7-9 and TRBJ2-7; 8 nucleotides line up with TRBD1. CDR1 is SEHNR, CDR2 FQNEAQ, per germline (reference sequence). There are 14 residues in the CDR3. With V trimmed by 0 bases and J by 2 bases, 0 bases remained unmatched. The CDR3 is CASSLADRAYEQYF. The CDR3 nucleotides read TGTGCCAGCAGCTTAGCGGACAGGGCCTACGAGCAGTACTTC.